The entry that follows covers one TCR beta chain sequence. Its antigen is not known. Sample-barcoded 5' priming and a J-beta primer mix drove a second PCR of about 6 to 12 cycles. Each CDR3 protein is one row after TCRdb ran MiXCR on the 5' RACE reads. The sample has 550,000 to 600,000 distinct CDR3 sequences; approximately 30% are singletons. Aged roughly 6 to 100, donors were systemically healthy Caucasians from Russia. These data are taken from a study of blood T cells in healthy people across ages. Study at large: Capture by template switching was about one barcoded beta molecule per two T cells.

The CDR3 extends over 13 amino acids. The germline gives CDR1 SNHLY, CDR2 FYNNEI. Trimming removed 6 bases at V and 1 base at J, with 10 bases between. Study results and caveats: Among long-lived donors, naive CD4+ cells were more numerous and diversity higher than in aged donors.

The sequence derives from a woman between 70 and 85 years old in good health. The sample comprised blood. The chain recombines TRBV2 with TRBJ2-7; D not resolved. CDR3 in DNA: TGTGCCAGCAGAGGATCAGTGTCCTACGAGCAGTACTTC. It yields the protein CASRGSVSYEQYF. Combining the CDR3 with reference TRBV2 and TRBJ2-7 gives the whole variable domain EPEVTQTPSHQVTQMGQEVILRCVPISNHLYFYWYRQILGQKVEFLVSFYNNEISEKSEIFDDQFSVERPDGSNFTLKIRSTKLEDSAMYFCASRGSVSYEQYFGPGTRLTVT.